A single sample gave rise to the 3 T cell receptor beta chains below, sequenced in a study of esophageal squamous cell carcinoma under preoperative chemotherapy. The time point: before preoperative PTX-NDP chemotherapy. TCRdb recomputed calls from the PCR reads with MiXCR, one row per CDR3 protein. The sample lists about 30,000 distinct CDR3 sequences, roughly half occurring once. Sampling was conducted from a patient given preoperative chemotherapy. Every receptor here comes from a human donor with esophageal squamous cell carcinoma. The donor label of this sample is uncertain.

V gene TRBV7-9 combines with J gene TRBJ2-3; a possible D gene is TRBD2 (5 bases). The J call is in doubt because the DNA end fits TRBJ2-4 better. The CDR3 consists of 16 residues. The V gene's germline CDR1 is SEHNR and CDR2 FQNEAQ (reference sequence). In nucleotides, the CDR3 is TGTGCCAGCAGCTTACTTGAGCGGCGGGCCCCAGATATTCAGTACTTC. This gives the protein CASSLLERRAPDIQYF.

With regard to this clonotype: The junction departs from the called germline gene at one end, perhaps through a read error. The chain joins TRBV7-3 to TRBJ2-5, with a tentative D call TRBD2 (5 bases). The CDR3 is 16 amino acids. Germline CDR1 SGHTA, CDR2 FQGTGA. CDR3 coding DNA: TGTGCCAGCAGTTCGGGGTCCAGGCCGGGCGCCAACGTCCAGTCCTTC. It codes for CASSSGSRPGANVQSF.

The sample holds many counts of this clonotype. This chain uses TRBV12-3 or TRBV12-4 with TRBJ2-3, with D possibly being TRBD1 or TRBD2 (6 bases each). Trimming shortened V by 7 bases and J by 0 bases, and 26 bases separated the two germline ends. The CDR3 covers 19 residues. DNA for the CDR3: TGTGCCAGCATGCGATGGAGGGGGGCGAGGGAGTCTAGCACAGATACGCAGTATTTT. As protein: CASMRWRGARESSTDTQYF.